The clone carrying this T cell receptor beta chain was detected a few times. Germline lookup yields CDR1 SGHTA and CDR2 FQGNSA. The CDR3 extends over 19 amino acids. Trimming stripped 1 base from V and 1 base from J, with 20 bases between. A second PCR, run for about 7 to 11 cycles, used a sample-barcoded 5' primer plus a J-beta primer mix. Each single sample gave us at least 3 million CDR3-containing paired-end reads. From the 5' RACE reads, TCRdb called clonotypes with MiXCR, one entry per CDR3 protein. The table shows roughly 2 million distinct CDR3 sequences, with less than 50% occurring only once. This entry comes from a study of blood T cells in healthy people across ages.

The rearrangement links TRBV7-2 to TRBJ2-4; weak D call: TRBD2 (5 bases). Sequencing used blood. The receptor was isolated from a woman between 40 and 50 years old in good health. The CDR3 DNA is TGTGCCAGCAGCTTAGTTGGCCCGGGGATCCTTACGGCCAAAAACATTCAGTACTTC. Translated, it gives CASSLVGPGILTAKNIQYF.